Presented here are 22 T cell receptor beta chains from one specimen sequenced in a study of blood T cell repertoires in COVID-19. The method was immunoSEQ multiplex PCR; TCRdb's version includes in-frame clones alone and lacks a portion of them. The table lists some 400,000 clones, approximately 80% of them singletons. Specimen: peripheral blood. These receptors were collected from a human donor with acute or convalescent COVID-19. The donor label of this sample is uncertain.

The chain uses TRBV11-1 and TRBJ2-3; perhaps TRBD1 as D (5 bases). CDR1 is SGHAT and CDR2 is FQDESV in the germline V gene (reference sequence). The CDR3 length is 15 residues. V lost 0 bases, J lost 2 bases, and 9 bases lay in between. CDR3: CASSLANRPTDTQYF. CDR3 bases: TGTGCCAGCAGCTTAGCAAACAGGCCCACAGATACGCAGTATTTT.

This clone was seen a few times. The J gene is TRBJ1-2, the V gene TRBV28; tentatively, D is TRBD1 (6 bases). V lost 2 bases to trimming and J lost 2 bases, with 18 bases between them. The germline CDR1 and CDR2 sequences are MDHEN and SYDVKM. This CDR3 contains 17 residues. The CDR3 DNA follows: TGTGCCAGCAGTTTAAGAGTCGGGGGGCGCCGGAACTATGGCTACACCTTC. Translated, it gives CASSLRVGGRRNYGYTF.

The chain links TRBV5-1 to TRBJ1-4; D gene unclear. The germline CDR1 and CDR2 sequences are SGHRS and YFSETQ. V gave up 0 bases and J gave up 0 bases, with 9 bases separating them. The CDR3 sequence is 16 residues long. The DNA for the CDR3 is TGCGCCAGCAGCTTGGGGTCAGTTGCAACTAATGAAAAACTGTTTTTT. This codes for CASSLGSVATNEKLFF.

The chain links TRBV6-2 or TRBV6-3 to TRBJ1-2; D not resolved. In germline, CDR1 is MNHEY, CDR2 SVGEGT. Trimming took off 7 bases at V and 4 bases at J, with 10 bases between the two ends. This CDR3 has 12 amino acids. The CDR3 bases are TGTGCCAGCACCCCGGGCAGCTATGGCTACACCTTC. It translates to CASTPGSYGYTF.

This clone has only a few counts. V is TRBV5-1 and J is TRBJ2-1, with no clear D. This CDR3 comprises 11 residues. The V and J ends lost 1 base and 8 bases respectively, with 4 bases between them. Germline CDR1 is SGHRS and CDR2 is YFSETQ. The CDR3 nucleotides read TGCGCCAGCAGCTTGCTCTATGAGCAGTTCTTC. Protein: CASSLLYEQFF.

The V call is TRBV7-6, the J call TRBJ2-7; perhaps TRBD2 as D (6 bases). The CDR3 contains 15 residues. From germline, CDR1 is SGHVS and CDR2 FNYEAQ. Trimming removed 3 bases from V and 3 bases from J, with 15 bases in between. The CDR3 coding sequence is TGTGCCAGCAGCTTGGGTGAGCGGGCGCACTACGAGCAGTACTTC. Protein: CASSLGERAHYEQYF. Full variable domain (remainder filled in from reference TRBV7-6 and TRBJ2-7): GAGVSQSPRYKVTKRGQDVALRCDPISGHVSLYWYRQALGQGPEFLTYFNYEAQQDKSGLPNDRFSAERPEGSISTLTIQRTEQRDSAMYRCASSLGERAHYEQYFGPGTRLTVT.

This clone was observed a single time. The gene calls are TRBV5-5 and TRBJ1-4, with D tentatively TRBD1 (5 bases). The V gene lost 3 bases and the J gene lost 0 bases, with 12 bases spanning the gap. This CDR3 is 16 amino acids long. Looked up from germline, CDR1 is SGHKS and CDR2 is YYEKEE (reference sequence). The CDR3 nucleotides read TGTGCCAGCAGCTCCATTCTGACAGCAACTAATGAAAAACTGTTTTTT. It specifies CASSSILTATNEKLFF. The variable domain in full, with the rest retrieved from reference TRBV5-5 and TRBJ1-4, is DAGVTQSPTHLIKTRGQQVTLRCSPISGHKSVSWYQQVLGQGPQFIFQYYEKEERGRGNFPDRFSARQFPNYSSELNVNALLLGDSALYLCASSSILTATNEKLFFGSGTQLSVL.

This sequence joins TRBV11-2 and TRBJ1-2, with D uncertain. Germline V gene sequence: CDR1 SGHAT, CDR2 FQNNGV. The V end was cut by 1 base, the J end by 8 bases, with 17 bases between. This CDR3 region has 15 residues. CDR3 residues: CASSLALINFSGYTF. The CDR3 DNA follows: TGTGCCAGCAGCTTAGCCCTGATAAACTTCTCAGGCTACACCTTC.

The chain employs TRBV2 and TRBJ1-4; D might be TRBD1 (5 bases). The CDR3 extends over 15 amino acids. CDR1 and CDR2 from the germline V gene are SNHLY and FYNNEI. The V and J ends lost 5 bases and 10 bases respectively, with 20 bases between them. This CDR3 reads CASSRDLALRGKLFF. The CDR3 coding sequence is TGTGCCAGCAGTCGGGACTTGGCCTTGCGAGGAAAACTGTTTTTT.

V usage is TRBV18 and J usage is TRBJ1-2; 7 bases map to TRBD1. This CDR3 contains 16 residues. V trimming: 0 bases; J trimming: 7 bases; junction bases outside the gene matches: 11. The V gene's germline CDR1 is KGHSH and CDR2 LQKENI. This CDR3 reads CASSPPTGRGVRGYTF. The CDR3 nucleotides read TGTGCCAGCTCACCACCGACGGGCAGGGGGGTGCGTGGCTACACCTTC.

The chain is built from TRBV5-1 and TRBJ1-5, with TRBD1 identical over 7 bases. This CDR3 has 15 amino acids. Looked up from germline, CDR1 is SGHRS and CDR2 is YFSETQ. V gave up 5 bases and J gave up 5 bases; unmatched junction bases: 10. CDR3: CASSPRTGGDQPQHF. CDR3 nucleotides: TGCGCCAGCAGTCCCCGGACAGGAGGGGATCAGCCCCAGCATTTT.

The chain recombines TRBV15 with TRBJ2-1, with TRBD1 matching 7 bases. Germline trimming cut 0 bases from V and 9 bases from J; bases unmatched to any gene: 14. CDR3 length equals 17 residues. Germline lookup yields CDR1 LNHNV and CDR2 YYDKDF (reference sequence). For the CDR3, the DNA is TGTGCCACCAGCAGAGATACGAGGGGGCAGGTTGGGATTGAGCAGTTCTTC. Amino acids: CATSRDTRGQVGIEQFF.

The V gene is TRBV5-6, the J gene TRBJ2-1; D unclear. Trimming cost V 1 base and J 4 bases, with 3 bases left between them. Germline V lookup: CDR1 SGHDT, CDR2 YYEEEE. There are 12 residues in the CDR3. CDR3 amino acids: CASSLSYNEQFF. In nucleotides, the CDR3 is TGTGCCAGCAGCTTGTCGTACAATGAGCAGTTCTTC.

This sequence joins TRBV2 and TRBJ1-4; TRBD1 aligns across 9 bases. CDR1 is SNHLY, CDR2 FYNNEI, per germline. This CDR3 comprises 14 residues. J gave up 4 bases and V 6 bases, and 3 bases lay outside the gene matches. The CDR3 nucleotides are TGTGCCAGCAGCTACAGGGGGCGTAATGAAAAACTGTTTTTT. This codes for CASSYRGRNEKLFF.

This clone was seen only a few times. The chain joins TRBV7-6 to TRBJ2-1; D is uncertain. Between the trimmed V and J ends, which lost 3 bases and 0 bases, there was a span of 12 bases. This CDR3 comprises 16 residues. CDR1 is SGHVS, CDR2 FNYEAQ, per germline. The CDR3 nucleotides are TGTGCCAGCAGCTTTAGTCAACGCGGCTCCTACAATGAGCAGTTCTTC. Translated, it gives CASSFSQRGSYNEQFF.

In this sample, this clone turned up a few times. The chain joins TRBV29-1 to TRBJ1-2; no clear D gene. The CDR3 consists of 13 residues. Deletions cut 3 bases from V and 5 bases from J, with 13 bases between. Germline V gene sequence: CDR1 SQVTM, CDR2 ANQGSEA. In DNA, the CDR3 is TGCAGCGTTGACCCCGAGGAAGAATATGGCTACACCTTC. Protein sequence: CSVDPEEEYGYTF.

The CDR3 region is CASSPNAGTAFMNTEAFF. CDR3 nucleotides: TGTGCCAGCTCACCAAACGCGGGGACAGCCTTTATGAACACTGAAGCTTTCTTT. The V gene is TRBV18, the J gene TRBJ1-1, with 7 bases that match TRBD1. CDR3 length equals 18 residues. The V and J ends lost 2 bases and 0 bases, in that order; junction bases with no gene match: 12. Germline CDR1 KGHSH, CDR2 LQKENI.

This CDR3 is CASSLEGGFGPKGYTF. CDR3 DNA sequence: TGTGCCAGCAGCTTAGAAGGGGGCTTCGGACCAAAAGGCTACACCTTC. The genes are TRBV7-8 and TRBJ1-2, with 7 positions matching TRBD1. V gave up 1 base and J gave up 8 bases; unmatched junction bases: 13. The CDR3 runs to 16 residues. The V gene's germline CDR1 is SGHVS and CDR2 FQNEAQ.

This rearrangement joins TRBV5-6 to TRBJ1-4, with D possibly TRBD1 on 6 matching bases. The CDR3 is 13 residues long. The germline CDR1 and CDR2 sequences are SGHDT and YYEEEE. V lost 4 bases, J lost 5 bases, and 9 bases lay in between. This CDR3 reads CASSAGVNEKLFF. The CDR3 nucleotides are TGTGCCAGCAGCGCAGGGGTAAATGAAAAACTGTTTTTT.

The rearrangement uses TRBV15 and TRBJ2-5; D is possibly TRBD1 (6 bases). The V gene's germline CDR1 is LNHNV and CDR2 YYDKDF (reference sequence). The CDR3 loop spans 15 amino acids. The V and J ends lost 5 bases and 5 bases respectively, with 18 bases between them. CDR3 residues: CATSEYRARGETQYF. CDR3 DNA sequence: TGTGCCACCAGCGAATACAGGGCCCGTGGGGAGACCCAGTACTTC.

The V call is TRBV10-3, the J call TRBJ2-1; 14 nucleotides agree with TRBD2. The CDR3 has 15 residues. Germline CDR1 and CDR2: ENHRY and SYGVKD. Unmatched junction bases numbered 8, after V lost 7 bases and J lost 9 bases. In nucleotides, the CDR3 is TGTGCCATCACTACAGGACTAGCGGGAGGCTTTGAGCAGTTCTTC. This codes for CAITTGLAGGFEQFF.

CDR3 amino acids: CASSVGLGTSEETQYF. CDR3 in DNA: TGTGCCAGCAGCGTAGGGTTAGGGACTAGCGAAGAGACCCAGTACTTC. The chain uses TRBV9 and TRBJ2-5; 10 nucleotides match TRBD2. The V segment lost 0 bases and the J segment 3 bases; nucleotides outside the gene matches: 5. CDR3 length: 16 residues. Germline V gene sequence: CDR1 SGDLS, CDR2 YYNGEE.